This T cell receptor beta chain is drawn from a study of T cells after yellow fever vaccination. TCRdb redid the calling of the 5' RACE reads with MiXCR, one entry per CDR3 protein. Of a few hundred thousand distinct CDR3 sequences in the sample, more than 9% are singletons; the top ten hold around 20%. Per germline, CDR1 DFQATT and CDR2 SNEGSKA (reference sequence). CDR3 size: 13 residues. Trimming removed 5 bases from V and 6 bases from J, with 15 bases in between. Overall study results and limits: It was a weaker secondary response, yet one that peaked faster, at day 5 versus 15.

The sample holds a few counts of this clonotype. The antigen is unknown. The source material was PBMCs, sampled on the day of the first yellow fever vaccination. The sequence was obtained from a man younger than 30 who received the YFV17D yellow fever vaccine. The chain recombines TRBV20-1 with TRBJ2-3, with D possibly being TRBD2 (5 bases). The CDR3 region has the DNA TGCAGTGCTGCCCTCGGGTTAGCGGATACGCAGTATTTT. Translated, it gives CSAALGLADTQYF.